Sequencing of this T cell receptor beta chain was carried out in a study of OX40 agonist ivuxolimab in advanced cancers. Looking at the study overall: Patients achieving partial responses numbered three: one hepatocellular carcinoma case and two cutaneous melanoma cases. Study observations and caveats: Researchers did not determine the expanded peripheral T cells' antigen specificity.

With regard to this clone: Antigen: not known.

CDR1 and CDR2 from the germline V gene are LNHDA and SQIVND (reference sequence). V was pared by 3 bases and J by 10 bases, with 16 bases between. The CDR3 totals 14 residues. Libraries were prepared by immunoSEQ multiplex PCR; TCRdb keeps only in-frame clonotypes and omits some of them. Found here are tens of thousands of clones, 85% to 90% of them singletons; the top ten hold over 5%. The specimen comprised CD4+ or CD8+ T cells sorted from blood, sampled in a trial of the OX40 agonist ivuxolimab. This sequence joins TRBV19 and TRBJ2-1; D could derive from TRBD1 or TRBD2 (5 bases each). The clonotype was recovered from an adult with an advanced solid tumor such as melanoma, head and neck, liver or kidney cancer. The CDR3 DNA reads TGTGCCAGTAGTATTCGGGGCGGCTTTAAAGAGCAGTTCTTC. This codes for CASSIRGGFKEQFF. The whole variable domain, remainder taken from reference TRBV19 and TRBJ2-1, is DGGITQSPKYLFRKEGQNVTLSCEQNLNHDAMYWYRQDPGQGLRLIYYSQIVNDFQKGDIAEGYSVSREKKESFPLTVTSAQKNPTAFYLCASSIRGGFKEQFFGPGTRLTVL.